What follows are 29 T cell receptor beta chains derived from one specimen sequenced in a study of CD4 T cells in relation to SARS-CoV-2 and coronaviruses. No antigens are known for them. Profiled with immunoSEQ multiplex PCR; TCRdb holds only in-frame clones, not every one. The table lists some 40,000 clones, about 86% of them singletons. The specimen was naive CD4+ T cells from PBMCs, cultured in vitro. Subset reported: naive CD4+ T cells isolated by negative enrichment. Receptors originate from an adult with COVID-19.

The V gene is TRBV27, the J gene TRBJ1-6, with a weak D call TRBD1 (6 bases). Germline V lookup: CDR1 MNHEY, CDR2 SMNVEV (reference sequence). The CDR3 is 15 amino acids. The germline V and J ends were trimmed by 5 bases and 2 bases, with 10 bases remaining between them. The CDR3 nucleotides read TGTGCCAGCAGTGCCTGGGACACCTATAATTCACCCCTCCACTTT. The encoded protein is CASSAWDTYNSPLHF.

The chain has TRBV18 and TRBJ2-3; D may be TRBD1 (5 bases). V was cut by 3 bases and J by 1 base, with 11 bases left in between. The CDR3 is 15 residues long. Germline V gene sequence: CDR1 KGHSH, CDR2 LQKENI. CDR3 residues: CASSPRAVGTDTQYF. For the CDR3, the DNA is TGTGCCAGCTCACCCAGGGCGGTGGGCACAGATACGCAGTATTTT.

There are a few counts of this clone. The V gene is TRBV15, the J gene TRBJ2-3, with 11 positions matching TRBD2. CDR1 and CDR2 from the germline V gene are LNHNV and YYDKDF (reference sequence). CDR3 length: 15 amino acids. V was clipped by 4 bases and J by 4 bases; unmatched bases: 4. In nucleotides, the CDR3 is TGTGCCACCAGCATACTAGCGGGAGCATCAGATACGCAGTATTTT. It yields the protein CATSILAGASDTQYF.

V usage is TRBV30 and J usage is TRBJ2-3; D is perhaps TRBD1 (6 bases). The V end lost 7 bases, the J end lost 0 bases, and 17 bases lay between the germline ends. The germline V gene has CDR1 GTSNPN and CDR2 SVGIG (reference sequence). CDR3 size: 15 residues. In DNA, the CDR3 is TGTGCCTCTTCGCAGGGGCCAGTTAGCACAGATACGCAGTATTTT. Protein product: CASSQGPVSTDTQYF.

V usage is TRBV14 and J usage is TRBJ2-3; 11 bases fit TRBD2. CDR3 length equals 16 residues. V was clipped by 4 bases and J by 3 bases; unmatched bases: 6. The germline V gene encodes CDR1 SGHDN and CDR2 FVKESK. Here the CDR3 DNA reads TGTGCCAGCAGCCCGAAGGGACTAGCGGCTACAGATACGCAGTATTTT. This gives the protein CASSPKGLAATDTQYF.

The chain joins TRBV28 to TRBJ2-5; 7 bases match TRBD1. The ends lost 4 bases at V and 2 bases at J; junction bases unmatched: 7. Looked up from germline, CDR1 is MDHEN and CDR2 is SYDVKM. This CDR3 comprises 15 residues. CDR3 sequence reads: CASSSTGLGQETQYF. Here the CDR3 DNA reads TGTGCCAGCAGTTCGACAGGGTTGGGACAAGAGACCCAGTACTTC.

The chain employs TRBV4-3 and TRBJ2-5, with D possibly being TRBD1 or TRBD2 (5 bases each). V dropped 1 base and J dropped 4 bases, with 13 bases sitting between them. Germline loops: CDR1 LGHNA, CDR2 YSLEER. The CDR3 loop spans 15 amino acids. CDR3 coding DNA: TGCGCCAGCAGCCAAGGAGGGGTGGGTGGAGAGACCCAGTACTTC. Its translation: CASSQGGVGGETQYF.

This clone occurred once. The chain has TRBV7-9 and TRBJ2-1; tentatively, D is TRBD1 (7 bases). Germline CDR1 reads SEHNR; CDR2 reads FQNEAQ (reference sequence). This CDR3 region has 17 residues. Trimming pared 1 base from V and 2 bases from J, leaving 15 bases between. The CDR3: CASSLEVQGGAYNEQFF. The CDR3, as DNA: TGTGCCAGCAGCTTAGAAGTTCAGGGGGGCGCCTACAATGAGCAGTTCTTC. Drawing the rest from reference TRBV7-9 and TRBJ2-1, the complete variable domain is DTGVSQNPRHKITKRGQNVTFRCDPISEHNRLYWYRQTLGQGPEFLTYFQNEAQLEKSRLLSDRFSAERPKGSFSTLEIQRTEQGDSAMYLCASSLEVQGGAYNEQFFGPGTRLTVL.

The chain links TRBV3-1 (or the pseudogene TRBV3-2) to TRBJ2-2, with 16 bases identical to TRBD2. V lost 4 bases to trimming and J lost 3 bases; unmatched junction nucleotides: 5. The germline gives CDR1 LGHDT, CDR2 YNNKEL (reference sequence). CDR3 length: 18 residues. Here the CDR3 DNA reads TGTGCCAGCAGCCCGACGGGACTAGCGGGAGGGGACACCGGGGAGCTGTTTTTT. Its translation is CASSPTGLAGGDTGELFF.

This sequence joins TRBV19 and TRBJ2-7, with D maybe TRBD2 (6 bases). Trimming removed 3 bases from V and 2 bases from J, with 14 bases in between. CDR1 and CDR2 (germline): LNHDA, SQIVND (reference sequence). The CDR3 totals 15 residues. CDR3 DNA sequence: TGTGCCAGTAGTATCCGACTAGGATCGACCTACGAGCAGTACTTC. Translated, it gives CASSIRLGSTYEQYF.

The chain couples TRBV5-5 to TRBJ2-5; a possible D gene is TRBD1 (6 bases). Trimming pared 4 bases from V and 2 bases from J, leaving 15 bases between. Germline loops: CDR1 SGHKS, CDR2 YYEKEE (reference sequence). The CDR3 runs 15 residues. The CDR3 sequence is CASSPRTGRQETQYF. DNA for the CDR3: TGTGCCAGCAGCCCTAGAACAGGGAGACAAGAGACCCAGTACTTC.

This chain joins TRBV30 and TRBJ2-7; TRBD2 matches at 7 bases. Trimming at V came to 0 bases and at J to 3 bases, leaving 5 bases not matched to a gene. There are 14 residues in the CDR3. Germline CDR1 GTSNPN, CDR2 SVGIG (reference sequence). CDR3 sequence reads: CAWSVLRGSYEQYF. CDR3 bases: TGTGCCTGGAGTGTACTGCGGGGGAGCTACGAGCAGTACTTC.

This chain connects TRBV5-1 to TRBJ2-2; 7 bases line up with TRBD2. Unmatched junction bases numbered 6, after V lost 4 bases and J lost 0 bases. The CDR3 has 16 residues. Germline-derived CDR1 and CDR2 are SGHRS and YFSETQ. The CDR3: CASSGGSGSNTGELFF. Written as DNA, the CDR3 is TGCGCCAGCAGCGGCGGGAGCGGGTCGAACACCGGGGAGCTGTTTTTT.

CDR3 sequence (DNA): TGTGCCAGCAGTTACTCTACGAGGTTGAATGAAAAACTGTTTTTT. Translated: CASSYSTRLNEKLFF. This chain connects TRBV6-5 to TRBJ1-4; D ambiguous. The germline V gene has CDR1 MNHEY and CDR2 SVGAGI. V lost 0 bases and J 5 bases, leaving 10 bases between the germline ends. The CDR3 is made up of 15 amino acids.

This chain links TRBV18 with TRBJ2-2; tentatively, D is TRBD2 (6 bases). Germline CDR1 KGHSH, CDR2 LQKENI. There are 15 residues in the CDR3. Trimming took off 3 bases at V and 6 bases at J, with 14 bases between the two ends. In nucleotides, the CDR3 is TGTGCCAGCTCACCTGGGGGGATCTTATCCGGGGAGCTGTTTTTT. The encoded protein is CASSPGGILSGELFF.

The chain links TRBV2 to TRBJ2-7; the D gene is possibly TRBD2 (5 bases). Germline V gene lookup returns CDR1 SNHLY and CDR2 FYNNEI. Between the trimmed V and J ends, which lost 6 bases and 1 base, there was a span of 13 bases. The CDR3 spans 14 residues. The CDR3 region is CASSAPGVSYEQYF. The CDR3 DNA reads TGTGCCAGCAGCGCCCCCGGGGTTTCCTACGAGCAGTACTTC.

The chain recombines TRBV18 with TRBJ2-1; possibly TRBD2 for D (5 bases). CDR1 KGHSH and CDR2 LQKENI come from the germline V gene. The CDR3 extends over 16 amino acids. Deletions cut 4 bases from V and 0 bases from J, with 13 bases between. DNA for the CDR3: TGTGCCAGCTCACTTGTCTCGGGAAGCTCCTACAATGAGCAGTTCTTC. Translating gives CASSLVSGSSYNEQFF.

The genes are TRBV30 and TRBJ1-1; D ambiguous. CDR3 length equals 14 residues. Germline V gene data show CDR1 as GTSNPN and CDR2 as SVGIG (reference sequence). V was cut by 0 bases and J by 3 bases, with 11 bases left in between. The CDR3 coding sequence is TGTGCCTGGAGTGTACGGGTTGGGGACACTGAAGCTTTCTTT. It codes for CAWSVRVGDTEAFF.

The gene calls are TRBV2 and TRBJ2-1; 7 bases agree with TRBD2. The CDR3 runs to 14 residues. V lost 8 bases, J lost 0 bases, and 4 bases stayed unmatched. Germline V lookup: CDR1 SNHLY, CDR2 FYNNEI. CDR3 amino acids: CASSGTISYNEQFF. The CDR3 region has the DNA TGTGCCAGCTCCGGGACTATCTCCTACAATGAGCAGTTCTTC.

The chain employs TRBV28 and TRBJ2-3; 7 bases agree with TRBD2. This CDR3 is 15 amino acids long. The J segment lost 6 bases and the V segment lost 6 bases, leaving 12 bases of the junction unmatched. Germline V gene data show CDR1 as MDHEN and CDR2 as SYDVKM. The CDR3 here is CASSKGAGAVDTQYF. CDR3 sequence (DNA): TGTGCCAGCAGCAAAGGCGCGGGAGCCGTGGATACGCAGTATTTT.

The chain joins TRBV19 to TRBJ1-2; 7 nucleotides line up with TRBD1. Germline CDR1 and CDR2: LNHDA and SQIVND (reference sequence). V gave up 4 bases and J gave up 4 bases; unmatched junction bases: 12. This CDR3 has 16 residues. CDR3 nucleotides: TGTGCCAGTAGTACCGAGAGGGACAGAATGCCCTATGGCTACACCTTC. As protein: CASSTERDRMPYGYTF.

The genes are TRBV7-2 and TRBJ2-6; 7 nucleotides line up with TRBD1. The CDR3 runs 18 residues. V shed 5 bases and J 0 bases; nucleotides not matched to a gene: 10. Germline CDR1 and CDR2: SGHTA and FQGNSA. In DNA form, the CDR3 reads TGTGCCAGCAGCCACGAGGGACAGTCAGTCTCTGGGGCCAACGTCCTGACTTTC. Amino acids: CASSHEGQSVSGANVLTF.

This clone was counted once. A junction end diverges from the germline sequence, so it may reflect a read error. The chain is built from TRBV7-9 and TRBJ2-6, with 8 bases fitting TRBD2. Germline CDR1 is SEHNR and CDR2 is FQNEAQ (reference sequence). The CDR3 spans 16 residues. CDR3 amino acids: CASSIAGTSGANVLTF. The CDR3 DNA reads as TGTGCCAGCAGCATAGCGGGGACCTCTGGGGCCAACGTCCTGACTTTC.

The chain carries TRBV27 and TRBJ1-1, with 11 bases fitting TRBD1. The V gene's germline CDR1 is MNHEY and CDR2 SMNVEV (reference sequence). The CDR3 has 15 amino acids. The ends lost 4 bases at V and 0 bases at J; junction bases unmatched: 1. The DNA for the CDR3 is TGTGCCAGCAGTTGGACAGGGGGCATGAACACTGAAGCTTTCTTT. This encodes CASSWTGGMNTEAFF.

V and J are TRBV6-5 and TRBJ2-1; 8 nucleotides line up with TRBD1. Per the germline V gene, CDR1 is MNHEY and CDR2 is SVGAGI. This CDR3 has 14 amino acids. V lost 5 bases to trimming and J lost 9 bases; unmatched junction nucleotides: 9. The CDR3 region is CASSPRTGWREQFF. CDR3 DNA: TGTGCCAGCAGTCCTAGGACAGGGTGGCGTGAGCAGTTCTTC.

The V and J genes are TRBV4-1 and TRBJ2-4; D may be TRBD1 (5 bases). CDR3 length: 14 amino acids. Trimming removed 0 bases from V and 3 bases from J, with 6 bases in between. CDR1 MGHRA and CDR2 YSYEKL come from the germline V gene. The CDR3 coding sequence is TGCGCCAGCAGCCAAGAAAGGGGCAAAAACATTCAGTACTTC. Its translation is CASSQERGKNIQYF.

CDR3 residues: CAISESPGDTGELFF. DNA for the CDR3: TGTGCCATCAGTGAGTCTCCGGGCGACACCGGGGAGCTGTTTTTT. The V call is TRBV10-3, the J call TRBJ2-2; D uncertain. Germline V lookup: CDR1 ENHRY, CDR2 SYGVKD. Trimming shortened V by 0 bases and J by 3 bases, and 8 bases separated the two germline ends. The length of the CDR3 is 15 residues.

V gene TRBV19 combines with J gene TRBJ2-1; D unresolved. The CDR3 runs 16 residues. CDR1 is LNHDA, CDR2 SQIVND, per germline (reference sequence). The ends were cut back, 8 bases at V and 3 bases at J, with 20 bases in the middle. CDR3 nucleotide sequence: TGTGCCAGTGGGCCCCGGGCTTCCTCTTTCTACAATGAGCAGTTCTTC. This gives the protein CASGPRASSFYNEQFF.

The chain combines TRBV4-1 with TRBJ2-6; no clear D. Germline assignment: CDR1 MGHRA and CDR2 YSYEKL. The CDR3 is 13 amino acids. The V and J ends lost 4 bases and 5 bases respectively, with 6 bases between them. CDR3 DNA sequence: TGCGCCAGCAGCCCCTCGTGGGCCAACGTCCTGACTTTC. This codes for CASSPSWANVLTF.